One and the same sample provided the 19 T cell receptor beta chains below, sequenced in a study of CD8+CD57+ T cells in acquired aplastic anemia. TCR beta VDJ and CDR3 profiling used genomic DNA as template. TCRdb recomputed calls from the reads with MiXCR, one row per CDR3 protein. Here the sample spans about 150,000 distinct CDR3 sequences, approximately 52% being singletons. CD8+CD57+ cell expansion, shown by flow cytometry, had occurred in the patients selected for sequencing. Material: sorted CD4+, CD8+, or CD8+CD57+ T cells (not recorded which) from PBMCs. These receptor sequences come from a human donor with aplastic anemia.

The chain is built from TRBV5-6 and TRBJ2-5; D remains unclear. The CDR3 covers 16 residues. The germline gives CDR1 SGHDT, CDR2 YYEEEE. V lost 2 bases to trimming and J lost 1 base, with 15 bases between them. The CDR3 region is CASSFQAPDFQETQYF. The DNA for the CDR3 is TGTGCCAGCAGCTTCCAGGCTCCCGACTTCCAAGAGACCCAGTACTTC. The full variable domain, completed using reference TRBV5-6 and TRBJ2-5, is DAGVTQSPTHLIKTRGQQVTLRCSPKSGHDTVSWYQQALGQGPQFIFQYYEEEERQRGNFPDRFSGHQFPNYSSELNVNALLLGDSALYLCASSFQAPDFQETQYFGPGTRLLVL.

The sample holds a few counts of this clonotype. The chain uses TRBV25-1 and TRBJ2-1; no definite D call. Looked up from germline, CDR1 is MGHDK and CDR2 is SYGVNS. The CDR3 is made up of 16 amino acids. Trimming took 2 bases from V and 0 from J, leaving 11 bases between them. CDR3 DNA sequence: TGTGCCAGCAGTGAACTTGGCGATAGCTCCTACAATGAGCAGTTCTTC. Translation: CASSELGDSSYNEQFF.

In its sample, this clonotype was seen many times. The chain carries TRBV4-3 and TRBJ2-1; 7 bases are shared with TRBD2. V was pared by 1 base and J by 7 bases, with 10 bases of the junction left unmatched. The CDR3 is 16 residues long. Per germline, CDR1 LGHNA and CDR2 YSLEER. CDR3 sequence reads: CASSQGRGRDGNEQFF. The CDR3 nucleotides are TGCGCCAGCAGCCAAGGTAGAGGGAGGGATGGGAATGAGCAGTTCTTC.

This clonotype has at least ten counts. This chain links TRBV19 with TRBJ1-1; maybe TRBD1 (5 bases). The CDR3 covers 15 residues. V was cut by 8 bases and J by 1 base, with 17 bases left in between. Germline V lookup: CDR1 LNHDA, CDR2 SQIVND (reference sequence). In DNA form, the CDR3 reads TGTGCCAGTTGCCCTCGACAGCTTGAGAACACTGAAGCTTTCTTT. This sequence encodes CASCPRQLENTEAFF.

V gene TRBV10-2 combines with J gene TRBJ2-7; D is unresolved. CDR1 and CDR2 (germline): WSHSY, SAAADI. The CDR3 sequence is 16 residues long. V was cut by 6 bases and J by 3 bases, with 21 bases left in between. The CDR3 nucleotides are TGCGCCAGCAGCACCTCCCTCGGGCGACCAAACTACGAGCAGTACTTC. It specifies CASSTSLGRPNYEQYF.

This clonotype was counted many times. The V and J genes are TRBV2 and TRBJ2-1; TRBD2 matches 7 bases. CDR3 length: 12 amino acids. J gave up 8 bases and V 11 bases, and 9 bases lay outside the gene matches. From germline, CDR1 is SNHLY and CDR2 FYNNEI. The CDR3 here is CASRDYKDEQFF. The CDR3 DNA reads as TGTGCCTCCCGGGACTATAAAGATGAGCAGTTCTTC.

This clonotype was picked up many times. This chain's CDR3 is CASRWGLNSYNEQFF. The CDR3 coding sequence is TGTGCCAGTAGATGGGGACTAAACTCCTACAATGAGCAGTTCTTC. The rearrangement joins TRBV19 to TRBJ2-1; TRBD2 agrees at 7 bases. J lost 0 bases, V lost 6 bases, and 5 bases had no gene match. The CDR3 loop spans 15 amino acids. The germline CDR1 and CDR2 sequences are LNHDA and SQIVND (reference sequence).

This clonotype was counted many times. The chain is built from TRBV6-6 and TRBJ2-7; a weak D match, TRBD1 (5 bases). V dropped 0 bases and J dropped 3 bases, with 9 bases sitting between them. The CDR3 length is 14 residues. Per germline, CDR1 MNHNY and CDR2 SVGAGI (reference sequence). In nucleotides, the CDR3 is TGTGCCAGCAGTTACTCTCAGGGTAACTACGAGCAGTACTTC. This encodes CASSYSQGNYEQYF.

The chain is built from TRBV25-1 and TRBJ2-5; D not resolved. The CDR3 consists of 14 residues. CDR1 is MGHDK, CDR2 SYGVNS, per germline. The V end was cut by 1 base, the J end by 2 bases, with 8 bases between. CDR3 residues: CASSESQYQETQYF. CDR3 coding DNA: TGTGCCAGCAGTGAATCCCAGTATCAAGAGACCCAGTACTTC.

This clonotype was counted between two and nine times. V and J are TRBV25-1 and TRBJ2-5; tentatively, D is TRBD1 (5 bases). CDR1 is MGHDK and CDR2 is SYGVNS in the germline V gene. There are 14 residues in the CDR3. The ends were cut back, 4 bases at V and 4 bases at J, with 13 bases in the middle. As DNA, the CDR3 is TGTGCCAGCAGTGCCCAGGGCGATATAGAGACCCAGTACTTC. Translated: CASSAQGDIETQYF.

This rearrangement joins TRBV20-1 to TRBJ2-1; tentative D call: TRBD1 (5 bases). The germline V and J ends were trimmed by 4 bases and 4 bases, with 8 bases remaining between them. The CDR3 has 12 residues. Germline V gene sequence: CDR1 DFQATT, CDR2 SNEGSKA (reference sequence). The CDR3 loop reads CSAIDSYNEQFF. In DNA, the CDR3 is TGCAGTGCTATTGACAGTTACAATGAGCAGTTCTTC.

This sequence joins TRBV15 and TRBJ2-7; D perhaps matches TRBD1 (5 bases). The CDR3 loop spans 15 amino acids. Looked up from germline, CDR1 is LNHNV and CDR2 is YYDKDF (reference sequence). V shed 0 bases and J shed 2 bases, with 11 bases lying between them. The CDR3 sequence: CATSREPGSAYEQYF. The CDR3 DNA sequence: TGTGCCACCAGCAGAGAACCAGGGTCTGCCTACGAGCAGTACTTC.

The gene calls are TRBV19 and TRBJ2-2; D may be TRBD1 (6 bases). The CDR3 covers 11 residues. Germline values: CDR1 LNHDA, CDR2 SQIVND (reference sequence). Trimming left V 7 bases short and J 10 bases short, with 10 bases between. The CDR3 coding sequence is TGTGCCAGTAAAACAGGGTTGGAGCTGTTTTTT. Its translation is CASKTGLELFF.

This sequence joins TRBV19 and TRBJ2-7; 10 bases map to TRBD1. Per the germline V gene, CDR1 is LNHDA and CDR2 is SQIVND (reference sequence). V gave up 4 bases and J gave up 5 bases; unmatched junction bases: 8. This CDR3 spans 15 amino acids. The CDR3, as DNA: TGTGCCAGTAGTACGGGGACAGGGGTAACCCACGAGCAGTACTTC. Protein sequence: CASSTGTGVTHEQYF.

The CDR3: CASQAAVAYEQYF. CDR3 nucleotide sequence: TGTGCCAGCCAGGCAGCCGTGGCCTACGAGCAGTACTTC. The rearrangement uses TRBV5-8 and TRBJ2-7; D is unresolved. Germline assignment: CDR1 SGHTS and CDR2 YDEGEE. The ends were cut back, 7 bases at V and 2 bases at J, with 13 bases in the middle. This CDR3 is 13 amino acids long.

Concerning this clonotype itself: The junction departs from germline at one end; a sequencing error may be responsible. The chain recombines TRBV20-1 with TRBJ1-2, with D tentatively TRBD1 (5 bases). Germline V lookup: CDR1 DFQATT, CDR2 SNEGSKA (reference sequence). The CDR3 spans 13 residues. CDR3 DNA: TGCAGTGCTAGAGATCCAGGGAGCCTAGGCTACATCTTC. Residues: CSARDPGSLGYIF.

This clonotype was found a few times. This could be a read error, since a much larger clone is one nucleotide away. The V call is TRBV2, the J call TRBJ2-5, with 9 bases fitting TRBD2. J was trimmed by 6 bases and V by 6 bases; bases with no gene match: 14. CDR1 is SNHLY and CDR2 is FYNNEI in the germline V gene. This CDR3 has 16 amino acids. CDR3 amino acids: CASSPGTSSGRQTQYF. CDR3 sequence (DNA): TGTGCCAGCAGCCCCGGGACTAGCTCTGGTCGACAGACCCAGTACTTC.

The V gene is TRBV20-1, the J gene TRBJ2-7, with 7 bases aligning to TRBD2. The V gene's germline CDR1 is DFQATT and CDR2 SNEGSKA (reference sequence). J lost 2 bases, V lost 5 bases, and 9 bases had no gene match. CDR3 length: 14 amino acids. This CDR3 is CSADQGGSAYEQYF. As DNA, the CDR3 is TGCAGTGCTGACCAAGGCGGGAGCGCCTACGAGCAGTACTTC.

The chain uses TRBV7-3 and TRBJ2-7, with a tentative D call TRBD1 (7 bases). This CDR3 has 15 amino acids. Germline CDR1 and CDR2: SGHTA and FQGTGA. Trimming shortened V by 5 bases and J by 3 bases, and 17 bases separated the two germline ends. CDR3 nucleotides: TGTGCCAGCAGCCCCCAGGGGGGAATAGGCTACGAGCAGTACTTC. This sequence encodes CASSPQGGIGYEQYF.